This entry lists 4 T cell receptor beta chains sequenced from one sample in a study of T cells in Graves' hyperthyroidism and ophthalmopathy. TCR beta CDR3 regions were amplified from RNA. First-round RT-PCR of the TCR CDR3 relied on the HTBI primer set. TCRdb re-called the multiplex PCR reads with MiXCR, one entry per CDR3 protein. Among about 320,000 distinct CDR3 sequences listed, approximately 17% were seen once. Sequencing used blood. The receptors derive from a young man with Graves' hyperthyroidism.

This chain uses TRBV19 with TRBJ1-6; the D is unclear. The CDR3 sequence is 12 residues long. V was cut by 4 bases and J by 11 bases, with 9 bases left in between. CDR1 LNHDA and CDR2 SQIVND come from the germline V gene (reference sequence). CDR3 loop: CASSTHDPPLHF. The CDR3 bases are TGTGCCAGTAGTACACACGACCCACCCCTCCACTTT. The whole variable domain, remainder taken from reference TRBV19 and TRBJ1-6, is DGGITQSPKYLFRKEGQNVTLSCEQNLNHDAMYWYRQDPGQGLRLIYYSQIVNDFQKGDIAEGYSVSREKKESFPLTVTSAQKNPTAFYLCASSTHDPPLHFGNGTRLTVT.

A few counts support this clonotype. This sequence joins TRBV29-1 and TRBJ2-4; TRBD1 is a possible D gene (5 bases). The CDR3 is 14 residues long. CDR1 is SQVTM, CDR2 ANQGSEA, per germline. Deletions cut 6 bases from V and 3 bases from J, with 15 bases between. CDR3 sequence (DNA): TGCAGCGTCATGGCAGGGCTGGGCAAAAACATTCAGTACTTC. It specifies CSVMAGLGKNIQYF.

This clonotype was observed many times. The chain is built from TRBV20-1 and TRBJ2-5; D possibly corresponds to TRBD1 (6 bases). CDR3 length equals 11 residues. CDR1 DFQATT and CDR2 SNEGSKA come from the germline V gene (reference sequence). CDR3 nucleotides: TGCCGTCCCGGGGACAAGGAGACCCAGTACTTC. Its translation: CRPGDKETQYF.

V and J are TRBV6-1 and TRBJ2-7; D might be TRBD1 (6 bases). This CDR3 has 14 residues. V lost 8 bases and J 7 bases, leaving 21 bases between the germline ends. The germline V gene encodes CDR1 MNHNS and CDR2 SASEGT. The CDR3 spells CASAGQPLGEEQYF. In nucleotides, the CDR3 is TGTGCCAGCGCCGGACAGCCTTTGGGCGAAGAGCAGTACTTC.